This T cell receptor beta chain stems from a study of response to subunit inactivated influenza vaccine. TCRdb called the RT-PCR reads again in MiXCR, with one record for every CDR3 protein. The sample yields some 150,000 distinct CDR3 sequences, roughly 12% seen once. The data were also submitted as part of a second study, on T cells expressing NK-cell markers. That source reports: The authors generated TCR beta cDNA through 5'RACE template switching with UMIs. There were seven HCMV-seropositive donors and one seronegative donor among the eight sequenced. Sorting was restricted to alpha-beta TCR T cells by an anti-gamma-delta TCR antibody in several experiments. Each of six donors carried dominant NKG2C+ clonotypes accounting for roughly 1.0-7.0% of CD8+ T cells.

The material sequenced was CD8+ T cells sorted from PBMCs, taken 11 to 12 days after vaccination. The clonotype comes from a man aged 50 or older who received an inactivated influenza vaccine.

The CDR3 spells CASSPDRNLLHF. The CDR3 coding sequence is TGTGCCAGCTCCCCCGACCGGAACTTGCTCCACTTT. J is TRBJ1-6 and V is TRBV7-9; unclear D gene. Trimming removed 8 bases from V and 16 bases from J, with 18 bases in between. Germline CDR1 and CDR2: SEHNR and FQNEAQ (reference sequence). The CDR3 extends over 12 amino acids.